The 22 T cell receptor beta chains given below trace back to one sample, sequenced in a study of response to subunit inactivated influenza vaccine. TCRdb passed the RT-PCR reads through MiXCR, listing each CDR3 protein once. The sample shows some 550,000 distinct CDR3 sequences, roughly a quarter of them seen only once. These sequences were also reported in another study, on T cells expressing NK-cell markers. This second study notes: Beta-chain TCR cDNA was generated via 5'RACE template switching with UMIs.

The sample in question was CD4+ T cells sorted from PBMCs, obtained roughly 13 days after vaccination. The origin of the receptors is a man aged 45-65 years who received an inactivated influenza vaccine.

This clonotype has more than one count but fewer than ten. The chain links TRBV7-8 to TRBJ1-4; D remains unclear. Germline V gene data show CDR1 as SGHVS and CDR2 as FQNEAQ. Trimming took off 5 bases at V and 0 bases at J, with 13 bases between the two ends. The CDR3 has 16 residues. This CDR3 is CASSPLRSATNEKLFF. For the CDR3, the DNA is TGTGCCAGCAGCCCCCTCCGTTCGGCAACTAATGAAAAACTGTTTTTT.

A few counts support this clonotype. The chain links TRBV6-2 or TRBV6-3 to TRBJ2-3, with 15 positions matching TRBD2. Germline CDR1 is MNHEY and CDR2 is SVGEGT. After removal of 6 bases from V and 1 base from J, the junction contained 8 bases not matched to a gene. There are 18 residues in the CDR3. CDR3 loop: CASSHGLAGGRGTDTQYF. CDR3 bases: TGTGCCAGCAGCCACGGACTAGCGGGAGGGCGAGGCACAGATACGCAGTATTTT.

The chain links TRBV20-1 to TRBJ1-1; TRBD1 is a possible D gene (5 bases). The CDR3 length is 13 residues. V lost 0 bases and J 5 bases, leaving 10 bases between the germline ends. From germline, CDR1 is DFQATT and CDR2 SNEGSKA (reference sequence). The CDR3 protein is CSARDAGRTEAFF. Here the CDR3 DNA reads TGCAGTGCTAGAGATGCGGGACGTACTGAAGCTTTCTTT.

This sequence joins TRBV18 and TRBJ1-1, with TRBD1 as a possible D gene (6 bases). Germline V gives CDR1 KGHSH, CDR2 LQKENI. V was pared by 1 base and J by 1 base, with 10 bases between. The CDR3 consists of 15 residues. The CDR3 sequence: CASSPQTGQNTEAFF. In DNA form, the CDR3 reads TGTGCCAGCTCACCACAGACGGGACAGAACACTGAAGCTTTCTTT.

This clonotype showed up many times. V and J are TRBV4-2 and TRBJ2-7; perhaps TRBD1 as D (6 bases). Trimming cost V 4 bases and J 1 base, with 11 bases left between them. The CDR3 has 14 amino acids. Looked up from germline, CDR1 is LGHNA and CDR2 is YNFKEQ. The CDR3 region is CASSRRTDSYEQYF. As DNA, the CDR3 is TGTGCCAGCAGCCGTCGGACAGATTCCTACGAGCAGTACTTC.

The V call is TRBV11-2, the J call TRBJ2-1, with TRBD2 matching 7 bases. The CDR3 consists of 16 residues. CDR1 SGHAT and CDR2 FQNNGV come from the germline V gene. J lost 4 bases, V lost 6 bases, and 12 bases had no gene match. CDR3 residues: CASSPGRREPYNEQFF. The CDR3 DNA reads TGTGCCAGCAGTCCCGGGAGGCGGGAGCCGTACAATGAGCAGTTCTTC.

This clonotype was observed a handful of times. The chain joins TRBV11-2 to TRBJ2-1, with 12 bases aligning to TRBD2. CDR1 SGHAT and CDR2 FQNNGV come from the germline V gene. The CDR3 covers 20 residues. The V segment lost 4 bases and the J segment 0 bases; nucleotides outside the gene matches: 13. CDR3 residues: CASSSWTSGAGSRSYNEQFF. CDR3 DNA sequence: TGTGCCAGCAGCTCCTGGACTAGCGGGGCCGGGTCCCGCTCCTACAATGAGCAGTTCTTC.

The chain has TRBV14 and TRBJ2-7; D is ambiguous. Trimming took off 9 bases at V and 0 bases at J, with 9 bases between the two ends. The CDR3 contains 12 residues. Germline loops: CDR1 SGHDN, CDR2 FVKESK. In DNA, the CDR3 is TGTGCCAGTGGTTCGAGCTCCTACGAGCAGTACTTC. It translates to CASGSSSYEQYF.

This clonotype was observed a few times. The chain is built from TRBV12-3 or TRBV12-4 and TRBJ2-1; 12 bases fit TRBD2. The CDR3 extends over 15 amino acids. Unmatched junction bases numbered 7, after V lost 6 bases and J lost 7 bases. The DNA of the CDR3 is TGTGCCAGCAGCAGGAGACTAGCGGGAGTTAATGAGCAGTTCTTC. Protein: CASSRRLAGVNEQFF.

This rearrangement joins TRBV4-1 to TRBJ2-1; 7 bases agree with TRBD1. V shed 0 bases and J 4 bases; nucleotides not matched to a gene: 3. Germline CDR1 and CDR2: MGHRA and YSYEKL. CDR3 length: 15 residues. In DNA form, the CDR3 reads TGCGCCAGCAGCCAAGAAGGCAGGGGGTACAATGAGCAGTTCTTC. As protein: CASSQEGRGYNEQFF.

This clonotype has a count of ten or more. This sequence joins TRBV6-1 and TRBJ2-3, with 10 bases aligning to TRBD1. Germline trimming cut 8 bases from V and 1 base from J; bases unmatched to any gene: 3. The CDR3 has 14 residues. Germline V lookup: CDR1 MNHNS, CDR2 SASEGT. CDR3 coding DNA: TGTGCCAGCCACGACAGGGGGCGCACAGATACGCAGTATTTT. Translated, it gives CASHDRGRTDTQYF.

This clonotype has a handful of counts. The chain links TRBV27 to TRBJ2-1; possible D gene TRBD1, 5 bases. V lost 1 base and J lost 7, with 14 bases in between. Germline CDR1 is MNHEY and CDR2 is SMNVEV (reference sequence). The CDR3 is 15 residues long. CDR3 amino acids: CASSLYTGVGNEQFF. CDR3 nucleotides: TGTGCCAGCAGTTTATACACAGGTGTGGGAAATGAGCAGTTCTTC.

The rearrangement joins TRBV21-1 to TRBJ1-6; the table's D call TRBD1 went unverified against the DNA. TRBV21-1 is an annotated pseudogene. The CDR3 loop spans 15 amino acids. CDR3 DNA: TGTGCCAGCAGCAAGGTTACAGGCCCATATTCACCCCTCCACTTT. It codes for CASSKVTGPYSPLHF.

The chain joins TRBV28 to TRBJ1-2; D is undetermined. V shed 4 bases and J shed 3 bases, with 6 bases lying between them. The CDR3 has 12 amino acids. Germline V gene data show CDR1 as MDHEN and CDR2 as SYDVKM. CDR3: CASSYGDYGYTF. The CDR3 DNA is TGTGCCAGCAGTTATGGCGACTATGGCTACACCTTC.

The V gene is TRBV7-2, the J gene TRBJ1-1; perhaps TRBD1 as D (5 bases). This CDR3 has 11 residues. Deletions cut 6 bases from V and 5 bases from J, with 7 bases between. Looked up from germline, CDR1 is SGHTA and CDR2 is FQGNSA. CDR3: CASRRTTEAFF. DNA for the CDR3: TGTGCCAGCAGAAGGACAACTGAAGCTTTCTTT.

This clonotype showed up many times. The rearrangement uses TRBV12-3 or TRBV12-4 and TRBJ1-2; TRBD1 agrees at 9 bases. After removal of 6 bases from V and 8 bases from J, the junction contained 13 bases not matched to a gene. The CDR3 has 15 amino acids. CDR3 loop: CASSLQGASTEGYTF. CDR3 DNA: TGTGCCAGCAGCCTACAGGGGGCGAGCACGGAAGGCTACACCTTC.

The sample holds a few counts of this clonotype. This sequence joins TRBV6-2 or TRBV6-3 and TRBJ2-5; D is ambiguous. Per the germline V gene, CDR1 is MNHEY and CDR2 is SVGEGT. CDR3 size: 14 residues. V lost 2 bases and J 4 bases, leaving 11 bases between the germline ends. The CDR3 region is CASSYAHTRETQYF. The CDR3 region has the DNA TGTGCCAGCAGTTACGCCCATACAAGAGAGACCCAGTACTTC.

This clonotype was counted only a few times. The chain recombines TRBV5-1 with TRBJ1-1, with 7 bases that match TRBD1. Trimming cost V 1 base and J 4 bases; bases outside gene matches: 10. CDR3 size: 16 residues. Germline loops: CDR1 SGHRS, CDR2 YFSETQ. The CDR3 spells CASSLQGAAGGTEAFF. CDR3 in DNA: TGCGCCAGCAGCTTGCAAGGAGCGGCAGGGGGCACTGAAGCTTTCTTT.

This clonotype has just a few counts. The chain employs TRBV7-2 and TRBJ2-1, with unresolved D. Per germline, CDR1 SGHTA and CDR2 FQGNSA. The CDR3 contains 12 residues. The germline V and J ends were trimmed by 5 bases and 7 bases, with 9 bases remaining between them. CDR3 DNA: TGTGCCAGCAGCAAATACAATAATGAGCAGTTCTTC. This translates into CASSKYNNEQFF. Drawing the rest from reference TRBV7-2 and TRBJ2-1, the complete variable domain is GAGVSQSPSNKVTEKGKDVELRCDPISGHTALYWYRQSLGQGLEFLIYFQGNSAPDKSGLPSDRFSAERTGGSVSTLTIQRTQQEDSAVYLCASSKYNNEQFFGPGTRLTVL.

J is TRBJ2-7 and V is TRBV6-2 or TRBV6-3; 9 bases are a match to TRBD1. This CDR3 comprises 15 residues. The germline CDR1 and CDR2 sequences are MNHEY and SVGEGT. Losses at the gene ends were 2 bases for V and 4 bases for J; bases not matched to a gene: 6. In nucleotides, the CDR3 is TGTGCCAGCAGTTACCCCGGGACAGGGTTTTACGAGCAGTACTTC. It translates to CASSYPGTGFYEQYF.

V is TRBV20-1 and J is TRBJ2-5; 7 bases align to TRBD1. This CDR3 is 17 amino acids long. CDR1 is DFQATT, CDR2 SNEGSKA, per germline (reference sequence). Trimming removed 4 bases from V and 5 bases from J; junction bases left unmatched: 19. The CDR3 is CSAILPDPRGHLETQYF. CDR3 sequence (DNA): TGCAGTGCTATACTCCCGGACCCGAGGGGGCACTTGGAGACCCAGTACTTC.

This clonotype appeared many times. The CDR3: CASSSTGAAYNEQFF. DNA for the CDR3: TGTGCCAGCAGTTCGACAGGGGCGGCCTACAATGAGCAGTTCTTC. This chain links TRBV28 with TRBJ2-1; 8 bases line up with TRBD1. Per the germline V gene, CDR1 is MDHEN and CDR2 is SYDVKM. The CDR3 is made up of 15 amino acids. The ends lost 4 bases at V and 2 bases at J; junction bases unmatched: 4.